These T cell receptor beta chains were read from a single sample in a study of T cells in Graves' hyperthyroidism and ophthalmopathy. One entry per CDR3 protein results from TCRdb running MiXCR on the multiplex PCR reads. The sample holds 600,000 to 650,000 distinct CDR3 sequences, 20% seen once. The sample consisted of blood. These receptors were taken from a man in his thirties or forties with Graves' ophthalmopathy. CDR3s leave out the opening cysteine and the closing phenylalanine or tryptophan. The D gene is left open where the match is weak.

j_call: TRBJ2-7
v_call: TRBV28
d_call: NA
cdr3_aa: ASSFLQGRNEQY

j_call: TRBJ2-7
v_call: TRBV6-1
d_call: NA
cdr3_aa: ATNPTGNTYEQY

j_call: TRBJ2-3
v_call: TRBV12-3/TRBV12-4
d_call: TRBD2
cdr3_aa: ASSQGLAGVADTQY

j_call: TRBJ1-1
v_call: TRBV28
d_call: NA
cdr3_aa: ASSWVTMTEAF

j_call: TRBJ2-7
v_call: TRBV29-1
d_call: TRBD2
cdr3_aa: SVLAGDRLYEQY

j_call: TRBJ2-7
v_call: TRBV30
d_call: TRBD1
cdr3_aa: AWSPPGQGGEQY

j_call: TRBJ1-1
v_call: TRBV6-4
d_call: NA
cdr3_aa: ASSPSPGRLNTEAF

j_call: TRBJ1-4
v_call: TRBV20-1
d_call: TRBD1
cdr3_aa: SQTGPGGQEKLF

j_call: TRBJ1-2
v_call: TRBV30
d_call: TRBD1
cdr3_aa: AWSRDSNGYT

j_call: TRBJ2-2
v_call: TRBV2
d_call: NA
cdr3_aa: ASDKTDNTGELF

j_call: TRBJ1-5
v_call: TRBV5-6
d_call: NA
cdr3_aa: ASSRSGSRGYQPQH

j_call: TRBJ2-7
v_call: TRBV29-1
d_call: TRBD1
cdr3_aa: SVGGTGVSYEQY

j_call: TRBJ1-1
v_call: TRBV9
d_call: NA
cdr3_aa: ASSVGPANTEAF

j_call: TRBJ2-7
v_call: TRBV11-2
d_call: NA
cdr3_aa: AGSLSDRGTNEQY

j_call: TRBJ1-4
v_call: TRBV11-3
d_call: TRBD1
cdr3_aa: ASSLEGTRQGRTNEKLF

j_call: TRBJ2-1
v_call: TRBV7-2
d_call: NA
cdr3_aa: ASSRTVDEQF

j_call: TRBJ2-1
v_call: TRBV11-2
d_call: NA
cdr3_aa: ASSLAGNGAYNEQF

j_call: TRBJ1-1
v_call: TRBV7-6
d_call: TRBD1
cdr3_aa: ASSLGPGTGKEGTEAF

j_call: TRBJ2-1
v_call: TRBV6-2/TRBV6-3
d_call: NA
cdr3_aa: ASSFSLGLDNEQF

j_call: TRBJ2-5
v_call: TRBV6-2/TRBV6-3
d_call: NA
cdr3_aa: ASSKWDGQETQY

j_call: TRBJ2-3
v_call: TRBV20-1
d_call: TRBD2
cdr3_aa: SAIRLAGPTDTQY

j_call: TRBJ1-5
v_call: TRBV20-1
d_call: NA
cdr3_aa: SARDTRFNQPQH

j_call: TRBJ1-3
v_call: TRBV7-9
d_call: TRBD1
cdr3_aa: ASSDRDSGNTIY

j_call: TRBJ1-5
v_call: TRBV20-1
d_call: NA
cdr3_aa: SASLAGKSNQPQH

j_call: TRBJ2-1
v_call: TRBV3-1
d_call: NA
cdr3_aa: ASSQDAANEQF

j_call: TRBJ2-1
v_call: TRBV7-9
d_call: NA
cdr3_aa: ASSPRVSELDEQF

j_call: TRBJ2-3
v_call: TRBV20-1
d_call: NA
cdr3_aa: SARDGQGADTQY

j_call: TRBJ2-5
v_call: TRBV7-9
d_call: NA
cdr3_aa: ASSFNYDQTQY

j_call: TRBJ2-1
v_call: TRBV10-3
d_call: TRBD2
cdr3_aa: ATETSGASAYNEQF

j_call: TRBJ2-7
v_call: TRBV29-1
d_call: NA
cdr3_aa: SAVGGQSYEQY

j_call: TRBJ2-7
v_call: TRBV6-2/TRBV6-3
d_call: NA
cdr3_aa: ASSYVLEYYEQY

j_call: TRBJ1-6
v_call: TRBV30
d_call: TRBD1
cdr3_aa: AWGAQGARNSPLH

j_call: TRBJ2-3
v_call: TRBV30
d_call: TRBD1
cdr3_aa: AWSGTGGVTDTQY

j_call: TRBJ2-1
v_call: TRBV7-6
d_call: NA
cdr3_aa: ASSLGRLNEQF

j_call: TRBJ2-1
v_call: TRBV28
d_call: NA
cdr3_aa: ASSQPLVNEQF

j_call: TRBJ2-1
v_call: TRBV27
d_call: TRBD2
cdr3_aa: ASSSSGSKNEQF

j_call: TRBJ1-2
v_call: TRBV9
d_call: TRBD1
cdr3_aa: ASSPRDSPIAYGYT

j_call: TRBJ2-7
v_call: TRBV2
d_call: NA
cdr3_aa: ASNRQESYEQY

j_call: TRBJ2-7
v_call: TRBV29-1
d_call: TRBD2
cdr3_aa: SVEGTSVGAAYEQY

j_call: TRBJ1-4
v_call: TRBV5-1
d_call: TRBD1
cdr3_aa: ASSWTGSSEKLF

j_call: TRBJ2-2
v_call: TRBV11-2
d_call: NA
cdr3_aa: ASSSRRGRSTGELF

j_call: TRBJ1-5
v_call: TRBV20-1
d_call: NA
cdr3_aa: SARQGEQPQH

j_call: TRBJ2-7
v_call: TRBV6-1
d_call: TRBD2
cdr3_aa: ASSEAGGRNEQY

j_call: TRBJ2-7
v_call: TRBV20-1
d_call: NA
cdr3_aa: SARTETYEQY

j_call: TRBJ1-2
v_call: TRBV5-1
d_call: NA
cdr3_aa: ASSPEVGRGYT